This record looks at one TCR beta chain sequence and its context. Its antigen is currently unknown. This entry comes from a study of cytomegalovirus exposure and HLA in healthy donors. Study-level findings and limits: In an earlier analysis, productive rearrangement rates for most beta V segments clustered near 87% or 30%.

Deletions cut 4 bases from V and 4 bases from J, with 13 bases between. The CDR3 has 14 amino acids. CDR1 SGHVS and CDR2 FNYEAQ come from the germline V gene. PCR employed 60 Vbeta and 13 Jbeta primers. Sequenced by immunoSEQ multiplex PCR; TCRdb stores in-frame clones only, minus some. The sample table includes over 100,000 clones. This sequence joins TRBV7-6 and TRBJ1-1, with a tentative D call TRBD1 (6 bases). The origin of this receptor is a woman aged 40 to 50 in good health and CMV-seropositive. Sequenced input: PBMCs. In nucleotides, the CDR3 is TGTGCCAGCAGCTCAACACAGGGTGCCACTGAAGCTTTCTTT. This translates into CASSSTQGATEAFF.